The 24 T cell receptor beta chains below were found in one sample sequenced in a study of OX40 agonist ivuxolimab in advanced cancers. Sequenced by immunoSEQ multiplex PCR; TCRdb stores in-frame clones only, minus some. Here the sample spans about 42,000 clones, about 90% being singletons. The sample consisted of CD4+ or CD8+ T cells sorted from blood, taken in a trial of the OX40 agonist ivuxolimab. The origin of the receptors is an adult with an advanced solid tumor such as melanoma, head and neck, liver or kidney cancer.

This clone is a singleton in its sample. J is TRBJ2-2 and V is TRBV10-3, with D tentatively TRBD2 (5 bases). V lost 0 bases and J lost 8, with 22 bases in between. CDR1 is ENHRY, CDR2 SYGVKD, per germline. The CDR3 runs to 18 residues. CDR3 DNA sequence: TGTGCCATCAGTGAGTCCGGTAGCCTGGGAGTTCTGTTAGGGGAGCTGTTTTTT. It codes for CAISESGSLGVLLGELFF.

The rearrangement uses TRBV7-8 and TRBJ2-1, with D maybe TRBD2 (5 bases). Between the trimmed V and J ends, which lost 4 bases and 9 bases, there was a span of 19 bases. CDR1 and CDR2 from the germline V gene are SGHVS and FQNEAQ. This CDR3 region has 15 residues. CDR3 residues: CASSWPYREFPEQFF. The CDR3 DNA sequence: TGTGCCAGCAGCTGGCCGTATCGGGAATTCCCTGAGCAGTTCTTC.

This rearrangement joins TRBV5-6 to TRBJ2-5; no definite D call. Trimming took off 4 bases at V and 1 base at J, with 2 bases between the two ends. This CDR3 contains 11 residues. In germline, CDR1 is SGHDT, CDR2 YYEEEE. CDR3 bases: TGTGCCAGCAGCATCCAAGAGACCCAGTACTTC. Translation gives CASSIQETQYF.

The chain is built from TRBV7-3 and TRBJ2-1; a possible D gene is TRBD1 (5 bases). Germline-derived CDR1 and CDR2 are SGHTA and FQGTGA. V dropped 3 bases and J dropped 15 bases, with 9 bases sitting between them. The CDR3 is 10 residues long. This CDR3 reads CASSLGLPFF. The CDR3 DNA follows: TGTGCCAGCAGCTTGGGGCTCCCGTTCTTC.

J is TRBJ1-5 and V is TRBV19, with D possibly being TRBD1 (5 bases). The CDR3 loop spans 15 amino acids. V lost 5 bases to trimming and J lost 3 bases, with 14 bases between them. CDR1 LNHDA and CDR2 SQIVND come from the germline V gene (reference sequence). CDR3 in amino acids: CASSADQGLNQPQHF. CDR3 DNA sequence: TGTGCCAGTAGTGCGGACCAGGGTCTCAATCAGCCCCAGCATTTT.

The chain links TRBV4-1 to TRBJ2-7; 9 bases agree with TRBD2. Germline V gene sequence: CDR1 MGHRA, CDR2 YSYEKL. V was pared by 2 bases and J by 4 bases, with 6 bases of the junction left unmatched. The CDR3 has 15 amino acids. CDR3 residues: CASSQSVAGVYEQYF. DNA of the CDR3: TGCGCCAGCAGCCAATCGGTAGCGGGAGTGTACGAGCAGTACTTC.

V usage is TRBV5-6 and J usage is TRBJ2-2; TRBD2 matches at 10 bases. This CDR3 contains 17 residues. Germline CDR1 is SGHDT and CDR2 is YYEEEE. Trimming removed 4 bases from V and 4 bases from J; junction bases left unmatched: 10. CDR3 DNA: TGTGCCAGCAGCCCACTCCCGGTAGCGGGGGGCACCGGGGAGCTGTTTTTT. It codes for CASSPLPVAGGTGELFF.

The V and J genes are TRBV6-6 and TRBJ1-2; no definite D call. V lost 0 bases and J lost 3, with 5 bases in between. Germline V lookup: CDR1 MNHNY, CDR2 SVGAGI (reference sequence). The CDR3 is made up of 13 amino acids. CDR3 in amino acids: CASSYSADYGYTF. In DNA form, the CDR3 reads TGTGCCAGCAGTTACTCAGCGGACTATGGCTACACCTTC.

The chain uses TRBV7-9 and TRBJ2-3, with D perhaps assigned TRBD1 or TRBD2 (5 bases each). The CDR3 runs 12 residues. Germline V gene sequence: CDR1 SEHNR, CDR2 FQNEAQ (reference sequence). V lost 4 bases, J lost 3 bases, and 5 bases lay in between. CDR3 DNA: TGTGCCAGCAGCTGGGGGACAGATACGCAGTATTTT. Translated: CASSWGTDTQYF.

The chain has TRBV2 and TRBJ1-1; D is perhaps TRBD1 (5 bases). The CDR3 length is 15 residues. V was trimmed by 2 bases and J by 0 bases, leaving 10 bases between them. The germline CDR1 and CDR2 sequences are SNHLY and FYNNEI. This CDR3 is CASSEWLQVNTEAFF. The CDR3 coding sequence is TGTGCCAGCAGTGAATGGTTACAGGTGAACACTGAAGCTTTCTTT. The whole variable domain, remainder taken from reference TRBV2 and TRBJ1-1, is EPEVTQTPSHQVTQMGQEVILRCVPISNHLYFYWYRQILGQKVEFLVSFYNNEISEKSEIFDDQFSVERPDGSNFTLKIRSTKLEDSAMYFCASSEWLQVNTEAFFGQGTRLTVV.

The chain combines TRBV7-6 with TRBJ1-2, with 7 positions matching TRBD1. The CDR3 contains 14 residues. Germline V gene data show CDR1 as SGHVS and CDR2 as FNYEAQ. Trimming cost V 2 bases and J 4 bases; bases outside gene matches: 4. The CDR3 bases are TGTGCCAGCAGCTTATTGGACAGGAGCTATGGCTACACCTTC. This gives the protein CASSLLDRSYGYTF. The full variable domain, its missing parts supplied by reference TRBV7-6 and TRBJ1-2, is GAGVSQSPRYKVTKRGQDVALRCDPISGHVSLYWYRQALGQGPEFLTYFNYEAQQDKSGLPNDRFSAERPEGSISTLTIQRTEQRDSAMYRCASSLLDRSYGYTFGSGTRLTVV.

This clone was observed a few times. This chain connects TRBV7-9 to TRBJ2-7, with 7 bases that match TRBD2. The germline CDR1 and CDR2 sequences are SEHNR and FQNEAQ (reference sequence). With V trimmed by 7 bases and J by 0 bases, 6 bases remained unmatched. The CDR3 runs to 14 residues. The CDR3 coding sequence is TGTGCCAGCACCACCGAGCGGGGCTCCTACGAGCAGTACTTC. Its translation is CASTTERGSYEQYF.

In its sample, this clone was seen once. CDR3 sequence reads: CASSLAFTSGNEQFF. CDR3 DNA sequence: TGTGCCAGCAGCTTAGCGTTTACTAGCGGCAATGAGCAGTTCTTC. The V and J genes are TRBV7-8 and TRBJ2-1; 8 positions match TRBD2. This CDR3 region has 15 residues. Germline V gene lookup returns CDR1 SGHVS and CDR2 FQNEAQ. J gave up 6 bases and V 0 bases, and 4 bases lay outside the gene matches.

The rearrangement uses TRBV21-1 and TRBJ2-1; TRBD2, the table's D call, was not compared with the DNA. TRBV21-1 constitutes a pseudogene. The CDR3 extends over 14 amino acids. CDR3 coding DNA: TGTGCCAGCTACGCCGGGACTAGCGGTAATGAGCAGTTCTTC. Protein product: CASYAGTSGNEQFF.

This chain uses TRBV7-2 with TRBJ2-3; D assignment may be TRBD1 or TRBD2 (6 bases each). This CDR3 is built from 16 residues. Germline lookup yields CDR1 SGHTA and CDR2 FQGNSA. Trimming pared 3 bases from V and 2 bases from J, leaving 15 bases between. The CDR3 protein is CASSLEGHDSTDTQYF. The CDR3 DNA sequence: TGTGCCAGCAGCTTGGAGGGACACGACTCCACAGATACGCAGTATTTT.

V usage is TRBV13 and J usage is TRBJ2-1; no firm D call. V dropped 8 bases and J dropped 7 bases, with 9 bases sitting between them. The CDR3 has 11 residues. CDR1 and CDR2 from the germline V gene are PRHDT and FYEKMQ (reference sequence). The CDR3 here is CASGLGNEQFF. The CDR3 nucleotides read TGTGCCAGCGGGCTCGGGAATGAGCAGTTCTTC.

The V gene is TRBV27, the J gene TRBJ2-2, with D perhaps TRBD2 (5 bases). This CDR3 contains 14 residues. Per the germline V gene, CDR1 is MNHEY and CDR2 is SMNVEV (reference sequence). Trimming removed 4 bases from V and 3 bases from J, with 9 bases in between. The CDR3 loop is CASSSRTDTGELFF. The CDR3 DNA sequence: TGTGCCAGCAGTTCCCGGACTGACACCGGGGAGCTGTTTTTT.

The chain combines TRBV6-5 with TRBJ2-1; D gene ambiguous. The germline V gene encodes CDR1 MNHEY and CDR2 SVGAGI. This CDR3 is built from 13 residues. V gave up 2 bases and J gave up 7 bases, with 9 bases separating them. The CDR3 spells CASSYGRRNEQFF. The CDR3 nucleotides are TGTGCCAGCAGTTACGGGCGGCGGAATGAGCAGTTCTTC.

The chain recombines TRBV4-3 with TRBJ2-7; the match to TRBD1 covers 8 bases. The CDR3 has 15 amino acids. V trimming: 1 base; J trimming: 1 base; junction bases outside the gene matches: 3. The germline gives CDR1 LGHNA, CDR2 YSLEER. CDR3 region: CASSQAGGHSYEQYF. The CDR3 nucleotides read TGCGCCAGCAGCCAAGCAGGGGGCCATTCCTACGAGCAGTACTTC.

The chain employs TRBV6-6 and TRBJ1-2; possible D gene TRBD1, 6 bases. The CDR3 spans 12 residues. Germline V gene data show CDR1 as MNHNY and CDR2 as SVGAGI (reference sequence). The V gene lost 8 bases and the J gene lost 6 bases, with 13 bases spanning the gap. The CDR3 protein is CASGTPRDGYTF. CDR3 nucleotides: TGTGCCAGCGGGACACCTCGGGATGGCTACACCTTC.

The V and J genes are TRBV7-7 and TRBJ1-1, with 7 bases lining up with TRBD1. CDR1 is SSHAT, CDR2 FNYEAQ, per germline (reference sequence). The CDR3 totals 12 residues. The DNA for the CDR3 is TGTCCCAACGGAGGGGGCAACACTGAAGCTTTCTTT. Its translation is CPNGGGNTEAFF.

In DNA form, the CDR3 reads TGTGCCAGCAGATCCCTTCGGTTTGGGGGGACAGGGGCCCCCTTGACTAATGAAAAACTGTTTTTT. It translates to CASRSLRFGGTGAPLTNEKLFF. The chain carries TRBV28 and TRBJ1-4; 10 bases are a match to TRBD1. CDR1 is MDHEN, CDR2 SYDVKM, per germline. This CDR3 region has 22 residues. The V and J ends lost 6 bases and 2 bases, in that order; junction bases with no gene match: 24. The full variable domain, with the rest looked up from reference TRBV28 and TRBJ1-4, is DVKVTQSSRYLVKRTGEKVFLECVQDMDHENMFWYRQDPGLGLRLIYFSYDVKMKEKGDIPEGYSVSREKKERFSLILESASTNQTSMYLCASRSLRFGGTGAPLTNEKLFFGSGTQLSVL.

The CDR3 DNA follows: TGCGCCAGCAGCCCAGAAACCGGGACATCGAGGTGGTATGGCTACACCTTC. Its translation: CASSPETGTSRWYGYTF. This chain links TRBV4-1 with TRBJ1-2; possibly TRBD1 for D (6 bases). The CDR3 extends over 17 amino acids. Germline CDR1 reads MGHRA; CDR2 reads YSYEKL. V dropped 4 bases and J dropped 5 bases, with 23 bases sitting between them.

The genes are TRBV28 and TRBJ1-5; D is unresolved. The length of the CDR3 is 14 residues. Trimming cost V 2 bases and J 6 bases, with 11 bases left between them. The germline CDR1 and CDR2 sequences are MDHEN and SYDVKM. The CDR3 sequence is CASSLTGIGQPQHF. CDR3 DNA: TGTGCCAGCAGTTTAACGGGGATCGGTCAGCCCCAGCATTTT. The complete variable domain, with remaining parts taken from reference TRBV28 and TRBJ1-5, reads DVKVTQSSRYLVKRTGEKVFLECVQDMDHENMFWYRQDPGLGLRLIYFSYDVKMKEKGDIPEGYSVSREKKERFSLILESASTNQTSMYLCASSLTGIGQPQHFGDGTRLSIL.